The 28 T cell receptor beta chains listed next were all sequenced from one sample in a study of T-cell memory formation after mild COVID-19. TCRdb redid the calling of the 5' RACE reads with MiXCR, one entry per CDR3 protein. Among fewer than 600,000 distinct CDR3 sequences listed, less than 25% were seen once. Sequencing was performed on PBMCs or a T cell subset sorted from them (not recorded which). The receptor source for this set is an adult woman who had mild COVID-19 (a few samples of this study predate the infection). Cell type and time point are not known.

This clonotype was counted only a few times. The J gene is TRBJ2-7, the V gene TRBV19; possible D gene TRBD1, 7 bases. Trimming took 0 bases from V and 1 from J, leaving 10 bases between them. From germline, CDR1 is LNHDA and CDR2 SQIVND (reference sequence). This CDR3 has 15 amino acids. CDR3 sequence: CASSIDPGGSYEQYF. The CDR3 coding sequence is TGTGCCAGTAGTATAGACCCAGGGGGGTCCTACGAGCAGTACTTC.

The V gene is TRBV12-3 or TRBV12-4, the J gene TRBJ2-7, with TRBD1 matching 8 bases. The V segment lost 1 base and the J segment 2 bases; nucleotides outside the gene matches: 7. The CDR3 has 16 amino acids. The CDR3 DNA reads as TGTGCCAGCAGTTTAGTAGTGGGGACAGGACCCTACGAGCAGTACTTC. Residues: CASSLVVGTGPYEQYF.

Remarks on this clonotype: A much larger clone differs by one base, so this may be a read error. The chain links TRBV7-9 to TRBJ1-1, with D uncertain. Per germline, CDR1 SEHNR and CDR2 FQNEAQ (reference sequence). The CDR3 is 11 amino acids. The ends were cut back, 7 bases at V and 1 base at J, with 4 bases in the middle. The CDR3 DNA sequence: TGTGCCAGCAACCAGAACACTGAAGCTTTCTTT. It yields the protein CASNQNTEAFF.

The rearrangement uses TRBV7-9 and TRBJ2-7; D possibly corresponds to TRBD2 (5 bases). The CDR3 loop spans 14 amino acids. V was clipped by 5 bases and J by 2 bases, with 13 bases between them. Germline CDR1 and CDR2: SEHNR and FQNEAQ (reference sequence). The CDR3 loop reads CASSRRNLPYEQYF. CDR3 nucleotides: TGTGCCAGCAGCCGGAGGAACCTTCCCTACGAGCAGTACTTC.

The chain has TRBV4-2 and TRBJ2-3; 7 bases are a match to TRBD2. Germline loops: CDR1 LGHNA, CDR2 YNFKEQ. V trimming: 0 bases; J trimming: 4 bases; junction bases outside the gene matches: 7. CDR3 length: 16 amino acids. The CDR3: CASSQDLAGVADTQYF. For the CDR3, the DNA is TGTGCCAGCAGCCAAGATCTGGCGGGAGTGGCAGATACGCAGTATTTT.

This clonotype was seen a few times. The V call is TRBV5-5, the J call TRBJ2-2; 8 bases are shared with TRBD2. Germline assignment: CDR1 SGHKS and CDR2 YYEKEE (reference sequence). This CDR3 contains 17 residues. The ends lost 5 bases at V and 1 base at J; junction bases unmatched: 10. The DNA of the CDR3 is TGTGCCAGCAGTTCCTCGGGAGGGGTTAAGAACACCGGGGAGCTGTTTTTT. Residues: CASSSSGGVKNTGELFF. The whole variable domain, filled in from reference TRBV5-5 and TRBJ2-2, reads DAGVTQSPTHLIKTRGQQVTLRCSPISGHKSVSWYQQVLGQGPQFIFQYYEKEERGRGNFPDRFSARQFPNYSSELNVNALLLGDSALYLCASSSSGGVKNTGELFFGEGSRLTVL.

This clonotype was seen repeatedly, ten times or more. The rearrangement joins TRBV20-1 to TRBJ2-1; TRBD2 aligns across 10 bases. CDR1 and CDR2 from the germline V gene are DFQATT and SNEGSKA (reference sequence). The CDR3 is 17 amino acids. Trimming at V came to 0 bases and at J to 8 bases, leaving 13 bases not matched to a gene. The CDR3 reads CSARDRGMGLASHEQFF. CDR3 DNA sequence: TGCAGTGCTAGAGATCGTGGTATGGGACTAGCGTCCCATGAGCAGTTCTTC.

The chain carries TRBV9 and TRBJ2-7, with 7 bases fitting TRBD1. The CDR3 runs 15 residues. Germline CDR1 SGDLS, CDR2 YYNGEE. The V gene end was trimmed by 0 bases and the J gene end by 0 bases; junction bases not matched to a gene: 3. CDR3 residues: CASSVERTGSYEQYF. The CDR3 nucleotides are TGTGCCAGCAGCGTAGAGAGGACAGGCTCCTACGAGCAGTACTTC.

This chain joins TRBV28 and TRBJ1-6; possibly TRBD1 for D (6 bases). Looked up from germline, CDR1 is MDHEN and CDR2 is SYDVKM. V lost 2 bases and J 7 bases, leaving 12 bases between the germline ends. The CDR3 spans 15 residues. The CDR3 here is CASSLRGARNSPLHF. As DNA, the CDR3 is TGTGCCAGCAGTTTACGGGGGGCTAGGAATTCACCCCTCCACTTT.

This sequence joins TRBV24-1 and TRBJ2-1, with D possibly TRBD2 on 5 matching bases. The V gene lost 7 bases and the J gene lost 5 bases, with 14 bases spanning the gap. Germline loops: CDR1 KGHDR, CDR2 SFDVKD. The CDR3 runs to 14 residues. CDR3 protein: CATRGEGTHNEQFF. The CDR3 DNA reads as TGTGCCACCAGGGGAGAAGGCACCCACAATGAGCAGTTCTTC.

V is TRBV7-6 and J is TRBJ2-2, with D tentatively TRBD1 or TRBD2 (5 bases each). The CDR3 sequence is 16 residues long. The germline V gene encodes CDR1 SGHVS and CDR2 FNYEAQ. V was cut by 3 bases and J by 1 base, with 12 bases left in between. The CDR3, as DNA: TGTGCCAGCAGCTTTACCGGGACGCTGAACACCGGGGAGCTGTTTTTT. Amino acids: CASSFTGTLNTGELFF.

The chain couples TRBV7-2 to TRBJ2-3, with D tentatively TRBD2 (5 bases). Germline assignment: CDR1 SGHTA and CDR2 FQGNSA. The CDR3 is 14 amino acids. Trimming removed 5 bases from V and 4 bases from J, with 13 bases in between. The CDR3 sequence: CASSETTLPDTQYF. CDR3 bases: TGTGCCAGCAGCGAGACTACCCTCCCAGATACGCAGTATTTT.

This clonotype was found a few times. The rearrangement links TRBV9 to TRBJ2-7, with 10 positions matching TRBD1. The germline CDR1 and CDR2 sequences are SGDLS and YYNGEE. Trimming cost V 4 bases and J 2 bases; bases outside gene matches: 9. CDR3 length: 16 amino acids. The CDR3 coding sequence is TGTGCCAGCAGCACCACCCCCGGGACAGGGGCCTACGAGCAGTACTTC. As protein: CASSTTPGTGAYEQYF.

There are a few counts of this clonotype. The chain recombines TRBV5-5 with TRBJ2-3; a possible D gene is TRBD1 (6 bases). The germline V gene has CDR1 SGHKS and CDR2 YYEKEE (reference sequence). V was shortened by 4 bases and J by 9 bases, with 12 bases between the two germline ends. This CDR3 has 12 amino acids. The CDR3 loop reads CASSRSGQTQYF. The DNA for the CDR3 is TGTGCCAGCAGCAGATCGGGACAAACGCAGTATTTT.

This clonotype has just a few counts. The chain uses TRBV12-3 or TRBV12-4 and TRBJ1-2; D uncertain. The CDR3 is made up of 13 amino acids. V was pared by 3 bases and J by 7 bases, with 12 bases between. This CDR3 reads CASSFIGLGGYTF. CDR3 nucleotides: TGTGCCAGCAGTTTTATAGGATTGGGTGGCTACACCTTC.

This clonotype was counted at least ten times. The junction and the germline gene differ at one end; a read error may be behind it. The chain couples TRBV4-1 to TRBJ2-3; possibly TRBD1 or TRBD2 for D (7 bases each). Germline-derived CDR1 and CDR2 are MGHRA and YSYEKL. The CDR3 runs to 14 residues. In nucleotides, the CDR3 is TGTGCCAGCAGCCGGGGAGGGGGCGCAGATACGCAGTATTTT. Translation gives CASSRGGGADTQYF.

This clonotype appeared a few times. This sequence joins TRBV5-1 and TRBJ1-2; 12 nucleotides align to TRBD1. CDR1 and CDR2 from the germline V gene are SGHRS and YFSETQ. V shed 4 bases and J 5 bases; nucleotides not matched to a gene: 12. This CDR3 has 17 residues. This CDR3 is CASSALPGQGAFYGYTF. DNA for the CDR3: TGCGCCAGCAGCGCCTTACCGGGACAGGGGGCTTTTTATGGCTACACCTTC.

This chain connects TRBV6-5 to TRBJ2-5, with 7 bases lining up with TRBD1. This CDR3 has 14 residues. Trimming removed 5 bases from V and 4 bases from J; junction bases left unmatched: 7. CDR1 is MNHEY and CDR2 is SVGAGI in the germline V gene. CDR3 nucleotide sequence: TGTGCCAGCAGTCCCCGGACAGGCCGAGAGACCCAGTACTTC. It specifies CASSPRTGRETQYF.

This chain links TRBV11-2 with TRBJ1-2; a possible D gene is TRBD1 (5 bases). From germline, CDR1 is SGHAT and CDR2 FQNNGV. The CDR3 length is 13 residues. V was cut by 4 bases and J by 4 bases, with 10 bases left in between. As DNA, the CDR3 is TGTGCCAGCAGCTCGGGGGTCTTCTATGGCTACACCTTC. Translation gives CASSSGVFYGYTF.

This clonotype has just a few counts. The chain is built from TRBV3-1 and TRBJ2-7; D possibly corresponds to TRBD1 (7 bases). Germline loops: CDR1 LGHDT, CDR2 YNNKEL (reference sequence). The CDR3 runs 17 residues. Trimming took off 0 bases at V and 2 bases at J, with 17 bases between the two ends. The CDR3 spells CASSQDGGTATTYEQYF. CDR3 in DNA: TGTGCCAGCAGCCAAGATGGGGGGACAGCCACCACCTACGAGCAGTACTTC.

There are a few counts of this clonotype. J is TRBJ1-4 and V is TRBV18; TRBD1 matches at 9 bases. The V segment lost 0 bases and the J segment 7 bases; nucleotides outside the gene matches: 3. Germline V gene data show CDR1 as KGHSH and CDR2 as LQKENI. The CDR3 sequence is 15 residues long. CDR3 residues: CASSPPRDRAEKLFF. The DNA of the CDR3 is TGTGCCAGCTCACCACCGAGGGACAGGGCTGAAAAACTGTTTTTT. Combining the CDR3 with reference TRBV18 and TRBJ1-4 gives the whole variable domain NAGVMQNPRHLVRRRGQEARLRCSPMKGHSHVYWYRQLPEEGLKFMVYLQKENIIDESGMPKERFSAEFPKEGPSILRIQQVVRGDSAAYFCASSPPRDRAEKLFFGSGTQLSVL.

The chain employs TRBV6-5 and TRBJ2-1; a possible D gene is TRBD2 (6 bases). Trimming took off 7 bases at V and 0 bases at J, with 13 bases between the two ends. CDR3 length: 15 residues. From germline, CDR1 is MNHEY and CDR2 SVGAGI. This CDR3 is CASTGGRNSYNEQFF. The CDR3 nucleotides read TGTGCCAGCACCGGTGGGAGGAACTCCTACAATGAGCAGTTCTTC.

DNA for the CDR3: TGCAGTGCTAGAGATTTGGAGGGAAGTAACTATGGCTACACCTTC. Its protein product is CSARDLEGSNYGYTF. The V call is TRBV20-1, the J call TRBJ1-2; D is unclear. Germline lookup yields CDR1 DFQATT and CDR2 SNEGSKA (reference sequence). V was clipped by 0 bases and J by 1 base, with 12 bases between them. The CDR3 totals 15 residues.

This clonotype was seen more than once but under ten times. The chain couples TRBV10-3 to TRBJ2-1; the match to TRBD2 covers 9 bases. V trimming: 2 bases; J trimming: 2 bases; junction bases outside the gene matches: 4. CDR1 is ENHRY, CDR2 SYGVKD, per germline. The CDR3 runs to 16 residues. CDR3 nucleotide sequence: TGTGCCATCAGTGAGCCAGCGGGAGGAACCTACAATGAGCAGTTCTTC. Its translation is CAISEPAGGTYNEQFF.

The J gene is TRBJ2-1, the V gene TRBV19; 12 positions match TRBD2. CDR1 LNHDA and CDR2 SQIVND come from the germline V gene (reference sequence). This CDR3 contains 18 residues. V was pared by 6 bases and J by 3 bases, with 12 bases of the junction left unmatched. The CDR3 sequence: CASSSLAGGPYIYNEQFF. In nucleotides, the CDR3 is TGTGCCAGTAGCAGTCTAGCGGGAGGGCCTTATATCTACAATGAGCAGTTCTTC.

CDR3 sequence reads: CASSYEGQAREAFF. DNA of the CDR3: TGTGCCAGCAGTTACGAGGGACAGGCTCGTGAAGCTTTCTTT. The rearrangement links TRBV6-5 to TRBJ1-1; 8 bases map to TRBD1. The CDR3 has 14 amino acids. The J segment lost 7 bases and the V segment lost 2 bases, leaving 6 bases of the junction unmatched. Germline assignment: CDR1 MNHEY and CDR2 SVGAGI.

The gene calls are TRBV12-3 or TRBV12-4 and TRBJ2-2; D not resolved. The CDR3 sequence is 14 residues long. Trimming left V 5 bases short and J 5 bases short, with 12 bases between. This CDR3 is CASSQSPGTGELFF. The DNA of the CDR3 is TGTGCCAGCAGTCAATCGCCCGGGACCGGGGAGCTGTTTTTT.

Only a few counts were recorded for this clonotype. This chain joins TRBV29-1 and TRBJ2-7; D may be TRBD2 (7 bases). Germline V gives CDR1 SQVTM, CDR2 ANQGSEA. Trimming shortened V by 7 bases and J by 2 bases, and 18 bases separated the two germline ends. This CDR3 is built from 14 residues. The CDR3 here is CSAQGGVGAYEQYF. DNA of the CDR3: TGCAGCGCCCAAGGGGGGGTCGGGGCCTACGAGCAGTACTTC.